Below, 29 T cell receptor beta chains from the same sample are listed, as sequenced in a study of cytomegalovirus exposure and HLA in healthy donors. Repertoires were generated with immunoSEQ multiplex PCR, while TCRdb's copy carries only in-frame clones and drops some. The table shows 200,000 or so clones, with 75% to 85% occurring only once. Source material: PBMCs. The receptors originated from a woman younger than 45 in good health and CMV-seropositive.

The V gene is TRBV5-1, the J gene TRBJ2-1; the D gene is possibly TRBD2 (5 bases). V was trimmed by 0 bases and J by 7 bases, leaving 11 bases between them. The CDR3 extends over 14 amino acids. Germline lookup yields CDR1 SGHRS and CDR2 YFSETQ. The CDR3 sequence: CASSLDRTDNEQFF. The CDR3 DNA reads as TGCGCCAGCAGCTTGGATCGGACTGATAATGAGCAGTTCTTC. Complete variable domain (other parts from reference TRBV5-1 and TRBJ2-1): KAGVTQTPRYLIKTRGQQVTLSCSPISGHRSVSWYQQTPGQGLQFLFEYFSETQRNKGNFPGRFSGRQFSNSRSEMNVSTLELGDSALYLCASSLDRTDNEQFFGPGTRLTVL.

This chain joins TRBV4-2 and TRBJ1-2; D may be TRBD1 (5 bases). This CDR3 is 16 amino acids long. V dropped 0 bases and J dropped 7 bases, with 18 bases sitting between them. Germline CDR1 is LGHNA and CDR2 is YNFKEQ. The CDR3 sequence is CASSQDYGSRGGGYTF. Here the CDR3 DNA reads TGTGCCAGCAGCCAAGATTACGGGTCCCGCGGGGGTGGCTACACCTTC.

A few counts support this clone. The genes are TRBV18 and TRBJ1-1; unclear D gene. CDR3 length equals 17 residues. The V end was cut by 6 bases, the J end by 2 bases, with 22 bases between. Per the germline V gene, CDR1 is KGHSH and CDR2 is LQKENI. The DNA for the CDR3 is TGTGCCAGCTCCCACTGGAGCTCAGAAAATCCTAACACTGAAGCTTTCTTT. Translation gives CASSHWSSENPNTEAFF. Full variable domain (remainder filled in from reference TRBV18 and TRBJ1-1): NAGVMQNPRHLVRRRGQEARLRCSPMKGHSHVYWYRQLPEEGLKFMVYLQKENIIDESGMPKERFSAEFPKEGPSILRIQQVVRGDSAAYFCASSHWSSENPNTEAFFGQGTRLTVV.

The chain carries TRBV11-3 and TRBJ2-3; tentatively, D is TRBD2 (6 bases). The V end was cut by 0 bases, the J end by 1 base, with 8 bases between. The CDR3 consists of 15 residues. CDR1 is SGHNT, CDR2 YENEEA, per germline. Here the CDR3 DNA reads TGTGCCAGCAGCTTAGATGGGGAGGGCACAGATACGCAGTATTTT. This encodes CASSLDGEGTDTQYF.

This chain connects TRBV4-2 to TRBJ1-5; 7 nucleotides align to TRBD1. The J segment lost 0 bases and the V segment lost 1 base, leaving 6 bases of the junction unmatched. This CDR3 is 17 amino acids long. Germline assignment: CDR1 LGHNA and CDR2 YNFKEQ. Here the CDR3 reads CASSQGRQGYSNQPQHF. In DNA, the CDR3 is TGTGCCAGCAGCCAAGGCCGACAGGGATATAGCAATCAGCCCCAGCATTTT.

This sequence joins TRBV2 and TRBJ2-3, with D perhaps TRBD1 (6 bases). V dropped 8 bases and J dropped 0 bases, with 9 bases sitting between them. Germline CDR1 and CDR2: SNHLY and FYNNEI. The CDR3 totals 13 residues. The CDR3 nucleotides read TGTGCCAGCCGGACAGAGAGCACAGATACGCAGTATTTT. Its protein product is CASRTESTDTQYF. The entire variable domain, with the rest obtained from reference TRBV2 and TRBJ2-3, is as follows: EPEVTQTPSHQVTQMGQEVILRCVPISNHLYFYWYRQILGQKVEFLVSFYNNEISEKSEIFDDQFSVERPDGSNFTLKIRSTKLEDSAMYFCASRTESTDTQYFGPGTRLTVL.

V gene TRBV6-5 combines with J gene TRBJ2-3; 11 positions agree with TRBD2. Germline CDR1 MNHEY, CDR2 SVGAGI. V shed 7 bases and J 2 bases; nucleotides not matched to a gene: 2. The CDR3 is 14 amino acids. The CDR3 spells CASKLAGVTDTQYF. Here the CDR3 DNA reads TGTGCCAGCAAACTAGCGGGAGTCACAGATACGCAGTATTTT.

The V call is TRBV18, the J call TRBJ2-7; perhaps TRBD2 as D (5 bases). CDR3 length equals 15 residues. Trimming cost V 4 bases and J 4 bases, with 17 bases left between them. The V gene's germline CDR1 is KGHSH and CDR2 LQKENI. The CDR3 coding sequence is TGTGCCAGCTCACTTCAAGAGGGAAAACTATACGAGCAGTACTTC. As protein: CASSLQEGKLYEQYF.

CDR3 sequence (DNA): TGTGCCAGCAGTTACTCCCGAGGACTAGAGGACGAGCAGTACTTC. Protein: CASSYSRGLEDEQYF. The gene calls are TRBV6-5 and TRBJ2-7; 7 nucleotides align to TRBD2. Germline assignment: CDR1 MNHEY and CDR2 SVGAGI. The CDR3 consists of 15 residues. Germline trimming cut 0 bases from V and 5 bases from J; bases unmatched to any gene: 7.

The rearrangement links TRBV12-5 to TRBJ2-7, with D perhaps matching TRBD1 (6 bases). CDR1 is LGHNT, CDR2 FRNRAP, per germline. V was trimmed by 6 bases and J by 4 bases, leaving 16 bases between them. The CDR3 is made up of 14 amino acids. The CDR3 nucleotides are TGTGCTAGTGGGCCGACAGGCGGGCGGTACGAGCAGTACTTC. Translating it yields CASGPTGGRYEQYF. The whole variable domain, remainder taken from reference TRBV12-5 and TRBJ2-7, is DARVTQTPRHKVTEMGQEVTMRCQPILGHNTVFWYRQTMMQGLELLAYFRNRAPLDDSGMPKDRFSAEMPDATLATLKIQPSEPRDSAVYFCASGPTGGRYEQYFGPGTRLTVT.

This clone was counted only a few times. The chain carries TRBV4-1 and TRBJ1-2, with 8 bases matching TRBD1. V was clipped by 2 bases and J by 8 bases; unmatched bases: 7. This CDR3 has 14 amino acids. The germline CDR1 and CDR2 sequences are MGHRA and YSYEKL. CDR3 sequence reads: CASSQTRTGTGYTF. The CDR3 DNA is TGCGCCAGCAGCCAAACCCGGACAGGGACCGGCTACACCTTC.

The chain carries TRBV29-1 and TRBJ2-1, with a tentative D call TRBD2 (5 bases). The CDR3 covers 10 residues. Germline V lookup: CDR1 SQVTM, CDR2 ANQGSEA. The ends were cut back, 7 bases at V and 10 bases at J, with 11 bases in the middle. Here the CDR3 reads CSGGQGEQFF. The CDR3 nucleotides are TGCAGCGGAGGGCAAGGGGAGCAGTTCTTC.

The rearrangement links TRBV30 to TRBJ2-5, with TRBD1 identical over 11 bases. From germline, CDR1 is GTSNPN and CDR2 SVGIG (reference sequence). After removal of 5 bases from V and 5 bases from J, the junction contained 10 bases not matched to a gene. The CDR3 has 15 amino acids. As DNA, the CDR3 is TGTGCCTGGGATAAGGACAGGGGGCGTGGGGAGACCCAGTACTTC. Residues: CAWDKDRGRGETQYF.

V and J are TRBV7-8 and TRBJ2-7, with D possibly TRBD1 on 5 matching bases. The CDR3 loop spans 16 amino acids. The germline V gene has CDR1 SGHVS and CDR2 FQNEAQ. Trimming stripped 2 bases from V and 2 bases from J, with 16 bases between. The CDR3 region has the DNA TGTGCCAGCAGCTTAAGGTTGGGGCAGGGTCCCTACGAGCAGTACTTC. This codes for CASSLRLGQGPYEQYF.

The CDR3 reads CAWTPGIAYEQYF. In nucleotides, the CDR3 is TGTGCCTGGACCCCCGGGATCGCCTACGAGCAGTACTTC. The J gene is TRBJ2-7, the V gene TRBV30; a weak D match, TRBD2 (5 bases). This CDR3 has 13 residues. Germline values: CDR1 GTSNPN, CDR2 SVGIG (reference sequence). Trimming removed 4 bases from V and 2 bases from J, with 12 bases in between.

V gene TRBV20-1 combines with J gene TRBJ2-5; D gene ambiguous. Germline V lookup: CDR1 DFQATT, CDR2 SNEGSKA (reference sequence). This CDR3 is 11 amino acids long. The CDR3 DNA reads TGCCTCTGCGAGTTCGAAGAGACCCAGTACTTC. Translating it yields CLCEFEETQYF.

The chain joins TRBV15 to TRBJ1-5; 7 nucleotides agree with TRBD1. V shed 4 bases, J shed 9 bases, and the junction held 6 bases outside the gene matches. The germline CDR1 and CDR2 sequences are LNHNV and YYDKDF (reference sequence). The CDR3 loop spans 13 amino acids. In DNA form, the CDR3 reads TGTGCCACCAGCACAGAACAGGGGAGGCCCCAGCATTTT. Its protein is CATSTEQGRPQHF.

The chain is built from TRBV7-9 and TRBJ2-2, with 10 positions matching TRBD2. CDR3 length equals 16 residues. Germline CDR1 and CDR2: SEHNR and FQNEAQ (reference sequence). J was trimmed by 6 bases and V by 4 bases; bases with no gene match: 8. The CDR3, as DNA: TGTGCCAGCAGCTCTAGCCTAGCGGGAGCCTCCGGGGAGCTGTTTTTT. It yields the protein CASSSSLAGASGELFF.

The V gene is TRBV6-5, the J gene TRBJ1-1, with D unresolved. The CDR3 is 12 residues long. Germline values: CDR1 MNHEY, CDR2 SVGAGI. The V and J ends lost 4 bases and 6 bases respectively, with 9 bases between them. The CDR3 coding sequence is TGTGCCAGCAGTTCTATATCTTCTGAAGCTTTCTTT. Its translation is CASSSISSEAFF.

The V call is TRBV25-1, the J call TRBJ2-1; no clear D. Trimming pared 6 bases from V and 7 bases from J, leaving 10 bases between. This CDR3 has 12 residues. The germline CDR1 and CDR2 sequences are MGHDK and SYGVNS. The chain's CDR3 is CASRNLENEQFF. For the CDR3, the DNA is TGTGCCAGCAGGAATTTAGAGAATGAGCAGTTCTTC.

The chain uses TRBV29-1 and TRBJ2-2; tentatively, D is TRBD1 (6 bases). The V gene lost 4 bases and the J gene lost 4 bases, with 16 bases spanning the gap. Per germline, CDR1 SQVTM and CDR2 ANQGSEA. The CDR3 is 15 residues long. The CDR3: CSVAAGGGSTGELFF. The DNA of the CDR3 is TGCAGCGTTGCGGCTGGGGGCGGGTCCACCGGGGAGCTGTTTTTT.

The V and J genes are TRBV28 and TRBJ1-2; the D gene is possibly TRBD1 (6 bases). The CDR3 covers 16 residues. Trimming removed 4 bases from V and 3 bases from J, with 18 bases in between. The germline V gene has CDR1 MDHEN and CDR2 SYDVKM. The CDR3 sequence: CASSSKPRDKYYGYTF. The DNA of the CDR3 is TGTGCCAGCAGTTCCAAACCCCGGGACAAGTACTATGGCTACACCTTC.

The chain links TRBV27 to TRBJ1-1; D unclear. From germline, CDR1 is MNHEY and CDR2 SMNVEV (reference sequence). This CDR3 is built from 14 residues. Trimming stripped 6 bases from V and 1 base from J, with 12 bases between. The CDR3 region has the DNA TGTGCCAGCAGACCAGGTTGGGCGAACACTGAAGCTTTCTTT. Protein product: CASRPGWANTEAFF.

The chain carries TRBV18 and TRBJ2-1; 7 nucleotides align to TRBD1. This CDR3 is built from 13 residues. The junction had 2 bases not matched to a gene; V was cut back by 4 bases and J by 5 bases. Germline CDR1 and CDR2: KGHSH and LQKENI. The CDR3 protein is CASSLGQHNEQFF. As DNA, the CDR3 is TGTGCCAGCTCACTGGGACAGCACAATGAGCAGTTCTTC.

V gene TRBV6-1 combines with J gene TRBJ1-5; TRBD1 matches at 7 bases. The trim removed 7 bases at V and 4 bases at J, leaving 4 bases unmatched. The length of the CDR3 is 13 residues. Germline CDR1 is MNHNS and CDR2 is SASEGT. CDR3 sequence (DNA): TGTGCCAGCACCGGGACAGTAAATCAGCCCCAGCATTTT. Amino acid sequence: CASTGTVNQPQHF.

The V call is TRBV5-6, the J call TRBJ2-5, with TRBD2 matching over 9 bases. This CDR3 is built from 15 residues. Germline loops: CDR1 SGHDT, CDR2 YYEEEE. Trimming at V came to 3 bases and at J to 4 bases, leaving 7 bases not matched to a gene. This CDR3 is CASSWIAGVSETQYF. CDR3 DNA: TGTGCCAGCAGCTGGATAGCGGGAGTCTCAGAGACCCAGTACTTC.

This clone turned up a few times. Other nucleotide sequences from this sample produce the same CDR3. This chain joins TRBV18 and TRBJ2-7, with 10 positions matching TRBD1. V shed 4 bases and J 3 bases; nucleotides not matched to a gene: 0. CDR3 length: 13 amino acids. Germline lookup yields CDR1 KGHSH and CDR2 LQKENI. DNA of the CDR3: TGTGCCAGCTCACGGGACAGGGGCTACGAGCAGTACTTC. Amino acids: CASSRDRGYEQYF.

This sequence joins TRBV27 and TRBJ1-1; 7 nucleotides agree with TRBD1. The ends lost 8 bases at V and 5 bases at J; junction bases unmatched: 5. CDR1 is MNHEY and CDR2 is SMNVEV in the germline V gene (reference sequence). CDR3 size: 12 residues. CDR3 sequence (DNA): TGTGCCAGCTCGACAGGGTTAACTGAAGCTTTCTTT. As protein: CASSTGLTEAFF.

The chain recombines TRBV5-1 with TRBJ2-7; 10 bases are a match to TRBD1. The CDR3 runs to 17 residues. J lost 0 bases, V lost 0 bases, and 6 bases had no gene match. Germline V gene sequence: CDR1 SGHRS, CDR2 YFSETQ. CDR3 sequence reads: CASSLAATGGISYEQYF. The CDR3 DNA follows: TGCGCCAGCAGCTTGGCCGCGACAGGGGGCATCTCCTACGAGCAGTACTTC.